These 23 T cell receptor beta chains share one sample of origin, sequenced in a study of identical twins. TCRdb reprocessed the 5' RACE reads via MiXCR and lists one record per CDR3 protein. The sample includes about 790,000 distinct CDR3 sequences, around a sixth of them seen just once. These sequences were also reported in another study, on T cells expressing NK-cell markers.

The sample consisted of PBMCs. The receptors originated from a woman aged 18-29 years in good health.

This clonotype has a handful of counts. The CDR3 is CASSPAAAVPGNTIYF. The CDR3, as DNA: TGTGCCAGCAGTCCGGCGGCAGCCGTGCCTGGAAACACCATATATTTT. The chain combines TRBV12-3 or TRBV12-4 with TRBJ1-3; no clear D gene. The V end was cut by 5 bases, the J end by 2 bases, with 16 bases between. This CDR3 is 16 amino acids long.

This rearrangement joins TRBV12-3 or TRBV12-4 to TRBJ2-1; the D gene could be TRBD1 or TRBD2 (5 bases each). V was trimmed by 5 bases and J by 8 bases, leaving 16 bases between them. The CDR3 runs 14 residues. CDR3 nucleotide sequence: TGTGCCAGCAGTACCCAAAATGGGGGAGATGAGCAGTTCTTC. It codes for CASSTQNGGDEQFF.

This clonotype was seen a few times. J is TRBJ1-2 and V is TRBV5-6, with D tentatively TRBD1 (5 bases). Trimming pared 1 base from V and 4 bases from J, leaving 14 bases between. Germline V lookup: CDR1 SGHDT, CDR2 YYEEEE. CDR3 length equals 15 residues. The CDR3: CASSLYTGHFYGYTF. In nucleotides, the CDR3 is TGTGCCAGCAGCTTGTATACAGGCCACTTCTATGGCTACACCTTC.

V is TRBV9 and J is TRBJ2-2, with 11 bases matching TRBD2. J was trimmed by 4 bases and V by 6 bases; bases with no gene match: 5. The CDR3 consists of 15 residues. Per germline, CDR1 SGDLS and CDR2 YYNGEE. CDR3 nucleotides: TGTGCCAGCACCCGGCTAGCGGGAGGCACCGGGGAGCTGTTTTTT. This codes for CASTRLAGGTGELFF. Combining the CDR3 with reference TRBV9 and TRBJ2-2 gives the whole variable domain DSGVTQTPKHLITATGQRVTLRCSPRSGDLSVYWYQQSLDQGLQFLIQYYNGEERAKGNILERFSAQQFPDLHSELNLSSLELGDSALYFCASTRLAGGTGELFFGEGSRLTVL.

This clonotype was observed a handful of times. J is TRBJ2-2 and V is TRBV7-3; TRBD1 is a possible D gene (5 bases). Germline CDR1 SGHTA, CDR2 FQGTGA. Deletions cut 7 bases from V and 5 bases from J, with 14 bases between. There are 14 residues in the CDR3. The CDR3 spells CASKRQGSTGELFF. CDR3 DNA: TGTGCCAGCAAACGCCAGGGCTCAACCGGGGAGCTGTTTTTT.

This chain links TRBV7-9 with TRBJ2-2; a weak D match, TRBD2 (6 bases). Germline CDR1 reads SEHNR; CDR2 reads FQNEAQ (reference sequence). The CDR3 runs to 16 residues. Trimming cost V 2 bases and J 7 bases, with 17 bases left between them. CDR3 bases: TGTGCCAGCAGCTTAAGTATTTCGGGAGTGCTCGGGGAGCTGTTTTTT. This encodes CASSLSISGVLGELFF.

In its sample, this clonotype was seen many times. The rearrangement joins TRBV12-3 or TRBV12-4 to TRBJ2-3; 12 bases match TRBD2. V trimming: 4 bases; J trimming: 4 bases; junction bases outside the gene matches: 9. The CDR3 is made up of 17 amino acids. CDR3 residues: CASSSYPSGRAADTQYF. The CDR3, as DNA: TGTGCCAGCAGTTCTTACCCTAGCGGGAGGGCCGCAGATACGCAGTATTTT.

This chain connects TRBV21-1 to TRBJ2-7. TRBV21-1 is termed a pseudogene. This CDR3 region has 11 residues. DNA for the CDR3: TGTGCCTATCAGGCAAGCCACGAGCAGTACTTC. This sequence encodes CAYQASHEQYF.

This clonotype has more than one count but fewer than ten. The genes are TRBV6-5 and TRBJ2-2; 9 positions match TRBD1. Germline assignment: CDR1 MNHEY and CDR2 SVGAGI. V was clipped by 3 bases and J by 10 bases; unmatched bases: 6. The CDR3 extends over 14 amino acids. CDR3 protein: CASSYRTGATELFF. The DNA for the CDR3 is TGTGCCAGCAGTTATCGGACAGGGGCAACGGAGCTGTTTTTT.

This chain joins TRBV20-1 and TRBJ1-1; TRBD1 is a possible D gene (5 bases). V was shortened by 2 bases and J by 5 bases, with 12 bases between the two germline ends. Per germline, CDR1 DFQATT and CDR2 SNEGSKA (reference sequence). The CDR3 length is 13 residues. The CDR3 DNA is TGCAGTGCTAGACCCCTCAGGGAAACTGAAGCTTTCTTT. Protein product: CSARPLRETEAFF.

The CDR3 protein is CASSQTGGAQYF. The CDR3 DNA follows: TGTGCCAGCAGCCAGACAGGGGGAGCGCAGTATTTT. This sequence joins TRBV13 and TRBJ2-3; TRBD1 agrees at 9 bases. J lost 10 bases, V lost 5 bases, and 4 bases had no gene match. This CDR3 has 12 residues. The germline gives CDR1 PRHDT, CDR2 FYEKMQ (reference sequence).

The chain uses TRBV27 and TRBJ2-2; D tentatively reads TRBD1 or TRBD2 (5 bases each). Trimming shortened V by 4 bases and J by 7 bases, and 19 bases separated the two germline ends. CDR1 and CDR2 (germline): MNHEY, SMNVEV (reference sequence). The CDR3 runs 16 residues. The CDR3 reads CASSSPSGTRFGELFF. In DNA, the CDR3 is TGTGCCAGCAGTTCGCCGTCCGGGACGCGGTTCGGGGAGCTGTTTTTT.

The chain combines TRBV5-1 with TRBJ1-1; 11 bases match TRBD1. Unmatched junction bases numbered 5, after V lost 6 bases and J lost 1 base. The CDR3 spans 15 residues. The germline gives CDR1 SGHRS, CDR2 YFSETQ. The CDR3 coding sequence is TGCGCCAGCACCTGGGGACAGGGGGAGAACACTGAAGCTTTCTTT. Amino acid sequence: CASTWGQGENTEAFF.

The chain is built from TRBV10-1 and TRBJ2-7; D perhaps matches TRBD2 (6 bases). This CDR3 contains 15 residues. Germline V gives CDR1 WNHNN, CDR2 SYGVQD (reference sequence). V lost 4 bases to trimming and J lost 4 bases, with 17 bases between them. The CDR3 here is CASSGALGTAYEQYF. As DNA, the CDR3 is TGCGCCAGCAGTGGGGCCCTCGGGACTGCTTACGAGCAGTACTTC.

This clonotype came up a few times. The chain employs TRBV10-2 and TRBJ2-5; tentative D call: TRBD1 (6 bases). This CDR3 has 13 amino acids. Germline V gives CDR1 WSHSY, CDR2 SAAADI. Trimming cost V 6 bases and J 5 bases, with 13 bases left between them. The chain's CDR3 is CASRQGLFETQYF. CDR3 DNA sequence: TGCGCCAGCAGACAGGGCCTATTTGAGACCCAGTACTTC.

The CDR3 region is CSAAGTGLTNEKLFF. The CDR3 DNA reads as TGCAGTGCGGCCGGGACAGGATTAACTAATGAAAAACTGTTTTTT. This chain links TRBV20-1 with TRBJ1-4; 8 bases fit TRBD1. This CDR3 contains 15 residues. Germline values: CDR1 DFQATT, CDR2 SNEGSKA (reference sequence). Trimming at V came to 6 bases and at J to 1 base, leaving 7 bases not matched to a gene.

The chain recombines TRBV7-2 with TRBJ2-1; 8 bases line up with TRBD2. Unmatched junction bases numbered 11, after V lost 4 bases and J lost 15 bases. This CDR3 has 13 amino acids. The germline V gene has CDR1 SGHTA and CDR2 FQGNSA. The CDR3 bases are TGTGCCAGCAGCTGGGGTCGGACTAGCATGTTGTTCTTC. Protein: CASSWGRTSMLFF.

In this sample, this clonotype turned up many times. The chain joins TRBV5-1 to TRBJ2-1; D possibly corresponds to TRBD2 (6 bases). CDR1 and CDR2 (germline): SGHRS, YFSETQ. The V gene lost 4 bases and the J gene lost 1 base, with 12 bases spanning the gap. This CDR3 is 15 amino acids long. The CDR3 region is CASSLGTQSYNEQFF. The CDR3 DNA reads TGCGCCAGCAGCCTCGGGACTCAATCCTACAATGAGCAGTTCTTC.

The genes are TRBV20-1 and TRBJ2-1, with unresolved D. In germline, CDR1 is DFQATT, CDR2 SNEGSKA (reference sequence). Trimming removed 3 bases at V and 4 bases at J, with 13 bases between. The CDR3 has 14 residues. As DNA, the CDR3 is TGCAGTGCTAGGGACCCCTCTGGTTACAATGAGCAGTTCTTC. As protein: CSARDPSGYNEQFF.

This clonotype was observed a handful of times. The chain combines TRBV12-3 or TRBV12-4 with TRBJ2-3; TRBD2 is a possible D gene (6 bases). Trimming cost V 4 bases and J 0 bases, with 14 bases left between them. The CDR3 contains 16 residues. The CDR3 DNA is TGTGCCAGCAGTTCATCCGGGACTCCAAGCACAGATACGCAGTATTTT. The encoded protein is CASSSSGTPSTDTQYF.

Only a few counts were recorded for this clonotype. The chain links TRBV7-2 to TRBJ1-2; 7 nucleotides line up with TRBD1. The germline V gene has CDR1 SGHTA and CDR2 FQGNSA. The length of the CDR3 is 14 residues. Trimming cost V 4 bases and J 7 bases; bases outside gene matches: 9. The CDR3 spells CASSSVTGAGGYTF. CDR3 in DNA: TGTGCCAGCAGCTCGGTCACAGGGGCCGGTGGCTACACCTTC.

This clonotype was seen ten or more times. The V and J genes are TRBV12-3 or TRBV12-4 and TRBJ1-6; D ambiguous. V was pared by 5 bases and J by 7 bases, with 12 bases between. The CDR3 is 14 residues long. CDR3 residues: CASSDTGRNSPLHF. CDR3 nucleotides: TGTGCCAGCAGTGACACGGGCCGAAATTCACCCCTCCACTTT.

This clonotype has just a few counts. V usage is TRBV5-1 and J usage is TRBJ2-1, with 7 bases matching TRBD2. The ends lost 2 bases at V and 2 bases at J; junction bases unmatched: 10. This CDR3 contains 17 residues. The germline CDR1 and CDR2 sequences are SGHRS and YFSETQ. CDR3 DNA sequence: TGCGCCAGCAGCTTCGTGGCGGGAGCGTTGCCCTACAATGAGCAGTTCTTC. Translated: CASSFVAGALPYNEQFF.